The T cell receptor beta chain under discussion was sequenced for a study of blood T cell repertoires in COVID-19. Study-level information: The samples span acute and convalescent COVID-19 from the United States, Italy and Spain. In each case, the material was cDNA or gDNA derived from T cells, B-cell-depleted T cells, or PBMCs.

Per the study methods: For nucleated cells, counts were estimated from reference gene primer amplification. TCRdb keeps only in-frame clones here, not all; method: immunoSEQ multiplex PCR. D and trimming come from the DNA, and the V and J calls and clone size come from that table. The sample yields about 210,000 clones, about 85% seen once. CDR3 length equals 19 residues. Germline CDR1 SGHNT, CDR2 YYREEE (reference sequence). With 4 bases clipped from V and 4 bases from J, the junction kept 14 bases outside the gene matches. This receptor was identified in a man aged 35 to 55 with acute or convalescent COVID-19. V gene TRBV5-4 combines with J gene TRBJ2-1; the match to TRBD2 covers 13 bases. The sequencing sample was made of peripheral blood. The CDR3 sequence is CASSRSGTSGIRGYNEQFF. The DNA for the CDR3 is TGTGCCAGCAGCCGATCCGGGACTAGCGGGATTCGCGGTTACAATGAGCAGTTCTTC. Full variable domain (remainder filled in from reference TRBV5-4 and TRBJ2-1): ETGVTQSPTHLIKTRGQQVTLRCSSQSGHNTVSWYQQALGQGPQFIFQYYREEENGRGNFPPRFSGLQFPNYSSELNVNALELDDSALYLCASSRSGTSGIRGYNEQFFGPGTRLTVL.